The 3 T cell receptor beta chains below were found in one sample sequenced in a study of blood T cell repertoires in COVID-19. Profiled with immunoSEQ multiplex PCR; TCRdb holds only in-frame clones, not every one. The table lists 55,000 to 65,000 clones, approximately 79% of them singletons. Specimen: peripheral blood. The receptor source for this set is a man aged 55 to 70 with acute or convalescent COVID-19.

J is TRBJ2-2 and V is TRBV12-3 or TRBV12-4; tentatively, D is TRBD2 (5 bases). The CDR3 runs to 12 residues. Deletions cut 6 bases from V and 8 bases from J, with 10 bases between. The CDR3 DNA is TGTGCCAGCAGCGGGATCTGGGGGGAGCTGTTTTTT. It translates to CASSGIWGELFF.

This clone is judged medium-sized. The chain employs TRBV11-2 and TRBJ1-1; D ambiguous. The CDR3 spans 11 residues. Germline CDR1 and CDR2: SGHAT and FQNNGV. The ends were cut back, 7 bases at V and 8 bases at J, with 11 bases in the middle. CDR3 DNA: TGTGCCAGCATGTCGCAGATAGAAGCTTTCTTT. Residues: CASMSQIEAFF.

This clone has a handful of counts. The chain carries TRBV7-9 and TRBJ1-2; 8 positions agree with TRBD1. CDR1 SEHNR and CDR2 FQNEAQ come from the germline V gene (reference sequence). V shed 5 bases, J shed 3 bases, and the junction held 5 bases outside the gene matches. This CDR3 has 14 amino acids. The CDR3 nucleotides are TGTGCCAGCAGCCCCGGACAGGGACACTATGGCTACACCTTC. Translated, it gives CASSPGQGHYGYTF.